This TCR beta chain was retrieved from a study of cytomegalovirus exposure and HLA in healthy donors. Study in general: The early release's HLA-typed donors yielded 65 million to 85 million unique TCRs.

The study ran its PCR with 60 Vbeta and 13 Jbeta primers. Produced via immunoSEQ multiplex PCR; TCRdb's table is partial and in-frame only. Its listing shows approximately 170,000 clones. V was trimmed by 3 bases and J by 0 bases, leaving 8 bases between them. Per germline, CDR1 SGHAT and CDR2 FQNNGV. The CDR3 has 14 residues. Study-wide results and limits: Earlier results showed most TCR beta V segments being productive about 90% or about 30% of the time.

Note on this clone: What it binds is not known.

The TCR comes from a woman aged 18-29 years in good health and CMV-seropositive. This sequence joins TRBV11-2 and TRBJ1-1; possible D gene TRBD1, 5 bases. Sequenced input: PBMCs. The CDR3 bases are TGTGCCAGCAGCTTGACAGCCATGAACACTGAAGCTTTCTTT. It codes for CASSLTAMNTEAFF.